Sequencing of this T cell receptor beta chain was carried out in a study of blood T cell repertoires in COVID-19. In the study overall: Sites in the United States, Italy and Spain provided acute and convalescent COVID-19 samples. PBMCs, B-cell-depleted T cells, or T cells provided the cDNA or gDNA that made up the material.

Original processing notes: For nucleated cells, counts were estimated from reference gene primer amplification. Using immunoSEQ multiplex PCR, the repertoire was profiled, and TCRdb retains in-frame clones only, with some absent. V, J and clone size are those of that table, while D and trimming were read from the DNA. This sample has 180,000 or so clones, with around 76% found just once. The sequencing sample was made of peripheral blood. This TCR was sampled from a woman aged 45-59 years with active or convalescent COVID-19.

This chain's CDR3 is CASSQGTGTNEKLFF. As DNA, the CDR3 is TGTGCCAGCAGCCAAGGAACAGGGACTAATGAAAAACTGTTTTTT. The V and J genes are TRBV4-2 and TRBJ1-4; D might be TRBD1 (6 bases). This CDR3 spans 15 amino acids. Germline CDR1 and CDR2: LGHNA and YNFKEQ. Trimming removed 1 base from V and 2 bases from J, with 8 bases in between.